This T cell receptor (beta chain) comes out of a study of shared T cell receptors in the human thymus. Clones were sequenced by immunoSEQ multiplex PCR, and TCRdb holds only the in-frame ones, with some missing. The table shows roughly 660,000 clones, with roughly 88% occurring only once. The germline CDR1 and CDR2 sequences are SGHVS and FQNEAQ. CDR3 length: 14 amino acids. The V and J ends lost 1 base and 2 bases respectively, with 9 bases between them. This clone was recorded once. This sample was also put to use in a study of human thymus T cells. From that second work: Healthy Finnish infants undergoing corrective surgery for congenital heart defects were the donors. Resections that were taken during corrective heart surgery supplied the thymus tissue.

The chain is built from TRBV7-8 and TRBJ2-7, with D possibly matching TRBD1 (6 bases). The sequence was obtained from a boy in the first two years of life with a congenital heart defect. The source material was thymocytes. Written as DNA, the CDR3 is TGTGCCAGCAGCTTAGGGGGGACACCCTACGAGCAGTACTTC. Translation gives CASSLGGTPYEQYF.